The clone carrying this T cell receptor beta chain was found a few times. The antigen is unknown. In the same sample, other DNA sequences code for this CDR3. CD8 cells classed as naive were CD45RO-negative and positively selected for CCR7, excluding terminally differentiated effector memory CD45RA+ cells. The record originates from a study of shared clonotypes between healthy human individuals. Study in general: Each donor's CD4 naive and CD4 memory cells filled three plates apiece, CD8 naive two, and CD8 memory one.

Study conclusions and caveats: The study found about 4.6% of naive CD4 clonotypes shared across a few donors. Non-shared clonotypes were found to have lower generation probabilities than the clonotypes that were shared by all four of the sorted-subset donors.

V was pared by 0 bases and J by 4 bases, with 11 bases between. Germline V gene lookup returns CDR1 SGDLS and CDR2 YYNGEE. The length of the CDR3 is 15 residues. Sequencing used immunoSEQ multiplex PCR; TCRdb keeps in-frame clones, though not all of them. The sample records millions of clones, around 93% being singletons. The receptor was derived from a man younger than 30 in good health. Some clones in this sample may be carry-over from other donors' samples. V is TRBV9 and J is TRBJ2-1; TRBD1 might be the D (6 bases). The sample consisted of naive CD8+ T cells from PBMCs. Written as DNA, the CDR3 is TGTGCCAGCAGCGTAGGCAGGGGCCCATACAATGAGCAGTTCTTC. This sequence encodes CASSVGRGPYNEQFF.